The entry below gives a single TCR beta chain sequence along with its context. The data are from a study of T cells in Graves' hyperthyroidism and ophthalmopathy. It was RNA transcripts that yielded the amplified TCR beta CDR3 regions. The HTBI primer set drove a first-round RT-PCR of the TCR CDR3. From the multiplex PCR reads, TCRdb called clonotypes with MiXCR, one entry per CDR3 protein. Among 350,000 to 400,000 distinct CDR3 sequences listed, about a fifth were seen once. Germline lookup yields CDR1 SGHRS and CDR2 YFSETQ. V trimming: 4 bases; J trimming: 9 bases; junction bases outside the gene matches: 3. The CDR3 runs to 12 residues.

The clonotype was recovered from a woman in her late teens or twenties with Graves' hyperthyroidism. Material: blood. The chain has TRBV5-1 and TRBJ2-4; 8 positions match TRBD2. The DNA for the CDR3 is TGCGCCAGCAGCACGGGAGGGGTCATTCAGTACTTC. Amino acid sequence: CASSTGGVIQYF.